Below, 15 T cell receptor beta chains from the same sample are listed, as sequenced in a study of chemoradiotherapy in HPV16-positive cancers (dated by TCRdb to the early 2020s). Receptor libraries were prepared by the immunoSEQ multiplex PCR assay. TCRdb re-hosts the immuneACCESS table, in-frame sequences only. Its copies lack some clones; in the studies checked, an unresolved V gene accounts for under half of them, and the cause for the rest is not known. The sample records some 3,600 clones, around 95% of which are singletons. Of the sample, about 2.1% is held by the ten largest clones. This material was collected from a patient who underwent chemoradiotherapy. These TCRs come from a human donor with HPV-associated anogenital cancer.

CDR3 region: CASTPGWGGTDTQYF. As DNA, the CDR3 is TGTGCCAGCACCCCGGGATGGGGGGGCACAGATACGCAGTATTTT. The genes are TRBV7-9 and TRBJ2-3; TRBD2 might be the D (6 bases). The CDR3 runs to 15 residues. The germline gives CDR1 SEHNR, CDR2 FQNEAQ (reference sequence). The V and J ends lost 7 bases and 1 base respectively, with 15 bases between them.

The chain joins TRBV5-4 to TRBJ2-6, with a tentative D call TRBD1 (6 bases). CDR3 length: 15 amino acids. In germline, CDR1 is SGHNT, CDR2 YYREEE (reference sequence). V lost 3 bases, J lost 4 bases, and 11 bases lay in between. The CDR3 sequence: CASSSPGVGANVLTF. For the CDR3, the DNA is TGTGCCAGCAGCTCTCCAGGGGTAGGGGCCAACGTCCTGACTTTC. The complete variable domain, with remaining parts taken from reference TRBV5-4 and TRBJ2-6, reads ETGVTQSPTHLIKTRGQQVTLRCSSQSGHNTVSWYQQALGQGPQFIFQYYREEENGRGNFPPRFSGLQFPNYSSELNVNALELDDSALYLCASSSPGVGANVLTFGAGSRLTVL.

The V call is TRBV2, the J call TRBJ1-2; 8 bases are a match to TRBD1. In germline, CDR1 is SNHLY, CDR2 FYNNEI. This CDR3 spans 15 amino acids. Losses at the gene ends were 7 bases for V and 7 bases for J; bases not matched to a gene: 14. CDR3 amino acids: CASTNTPGGAGGYTF. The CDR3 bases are TGTGCCAGCACAAACACCCCAGGGGGCGCAGGTGGCTACACCTTC.

CDR3 DNA: TGTGCCAGCAGCTCGGCCGGGGGGCCGCTAAAACTGTTTTTT. As protein: CASSSAGGPLKLFF. The chain has TRBV11-2 and TRBJ1-4, with D possibly being TRBD1 (6 bases). The CDR3 spans 14 residues. CDR1 SGHAT and CDR2 FQNNGV come from the germline V gene. V dropped 4 bases and J dropped 10 bases, with 16 bases sitting between them. Full variable domain (remainder filled in from reference TRBV11-2 and TRBJ1-4): EAGVAQSPRYKIIEKRQSVAFWCNPISGHATLYWYQQILGQGPKLLIQFQNNGVVDDSQLPKDRFSAERLKGVDSTLKIQPAKLEDSAVYLCASSSAGGPLKLFFGSGTQLSVL.

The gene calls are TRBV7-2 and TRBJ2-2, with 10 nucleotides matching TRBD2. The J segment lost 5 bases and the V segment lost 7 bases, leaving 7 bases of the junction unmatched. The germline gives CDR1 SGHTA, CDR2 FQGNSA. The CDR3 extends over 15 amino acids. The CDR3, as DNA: TGTGCCAGCACTAGCGGGAGAGAACCAACCGGGGAGCTGTTTTTT. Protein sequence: CASTSGREPTGELFF. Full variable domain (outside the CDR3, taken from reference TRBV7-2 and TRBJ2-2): GAGVSQSPSNKVTEKGKDVELRCDPISGHTALYWYRQSLGQGLEFLIYFQGNSAPDKSGLPSDRFSAERTGGSVSTLTIQRTQQEDSAVYLCASTSGREPTGELFFGEGSRLTVL.

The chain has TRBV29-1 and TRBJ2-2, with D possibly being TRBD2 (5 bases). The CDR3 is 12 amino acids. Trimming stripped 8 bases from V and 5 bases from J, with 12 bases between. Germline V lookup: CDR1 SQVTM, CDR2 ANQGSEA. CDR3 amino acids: CSISPGTGELFF. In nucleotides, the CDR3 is TGCAGCATAAGCCCGGGGACCGGGGAGCTGTTTTTT.

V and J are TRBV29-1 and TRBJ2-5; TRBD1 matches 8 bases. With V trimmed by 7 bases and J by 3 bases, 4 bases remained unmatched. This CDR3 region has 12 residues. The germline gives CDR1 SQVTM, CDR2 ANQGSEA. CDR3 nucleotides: TGCAGCGCCGGACAGGGTAAAGAGACCCAGTACTTC. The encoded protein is CSAGQGKETQYF.

The CDR3 DNA reads TGTGCCAGCTCTCTTGCGGGGGCGATCACAGATACGCAGTATTTT. Its protein product is CASSLAGAITDTQYF. The chain employs TRBV5-6 and TRBJ2-3, with D perhaps TRBD2 (7 bases). Germline loops: CDR1 SGHDT, CDR2 YYEEEE. This CDR3 comprises 15 residues. The V and J ends lost 7 bases and 2 bases respectively, with 17 bases between them.

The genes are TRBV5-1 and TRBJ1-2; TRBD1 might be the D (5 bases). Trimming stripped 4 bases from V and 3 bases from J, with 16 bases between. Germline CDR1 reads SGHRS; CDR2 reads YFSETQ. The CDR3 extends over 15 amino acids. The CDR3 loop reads CASSPEGTGDYGYTF. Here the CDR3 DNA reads TGCGCCAGCAGCCCCGAGGGGACGGGGGACTATGGCTACACCTTC.

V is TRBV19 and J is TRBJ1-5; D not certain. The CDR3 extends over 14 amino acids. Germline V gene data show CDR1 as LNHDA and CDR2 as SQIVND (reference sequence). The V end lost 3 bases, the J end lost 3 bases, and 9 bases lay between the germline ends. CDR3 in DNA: TGTGCCAGTAGTATGGACTGGGCCAATCAGCCCCAGCATTTT. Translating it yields CASSMDWANQPQHF.

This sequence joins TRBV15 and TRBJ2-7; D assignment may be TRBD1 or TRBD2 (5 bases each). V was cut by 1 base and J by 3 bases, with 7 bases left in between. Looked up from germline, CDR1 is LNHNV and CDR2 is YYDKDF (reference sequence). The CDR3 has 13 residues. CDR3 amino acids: CATSRAGRYEQYF. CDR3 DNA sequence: TGTGCCACCAGCAGAGCGGGGCGCTACGAGCAGTACTTC.

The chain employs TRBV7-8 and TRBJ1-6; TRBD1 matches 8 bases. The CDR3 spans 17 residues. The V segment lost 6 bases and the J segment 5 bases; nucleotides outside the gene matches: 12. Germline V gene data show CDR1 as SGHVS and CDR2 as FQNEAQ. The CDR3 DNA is TGTGCCAGCAGTCCAAAAACTGGGACAGGAAATAATTCACCCCTCCACTTT. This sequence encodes CASSPKTGTGNNSPLHF.

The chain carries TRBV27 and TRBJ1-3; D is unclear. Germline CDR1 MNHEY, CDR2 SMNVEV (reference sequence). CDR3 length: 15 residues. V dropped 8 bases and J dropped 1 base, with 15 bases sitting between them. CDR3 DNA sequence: TGTGCCAGCCGGGCAGGAGGGTTATCTGGAAACACCATATATTTT. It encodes CASRAGGLSGNTIYF.

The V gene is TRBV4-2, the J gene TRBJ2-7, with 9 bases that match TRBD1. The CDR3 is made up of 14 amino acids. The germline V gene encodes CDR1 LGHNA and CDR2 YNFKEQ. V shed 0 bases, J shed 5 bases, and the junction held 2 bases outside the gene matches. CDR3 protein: CASSQEQGANEQYF. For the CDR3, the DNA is TGTGCCAGCAGCCAAGAACAGGGGGCCAACGAGCAGTACTTC.

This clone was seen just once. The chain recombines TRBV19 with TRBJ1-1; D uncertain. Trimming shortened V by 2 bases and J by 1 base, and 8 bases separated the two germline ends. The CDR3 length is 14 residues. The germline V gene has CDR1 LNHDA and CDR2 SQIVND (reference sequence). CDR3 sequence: CASSIRERNTEAFF. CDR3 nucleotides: TGTGCCAGTAGTATAAGGGAACGGAACACTGAAGCTTTCTTT. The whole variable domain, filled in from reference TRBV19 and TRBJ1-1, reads DGGITQSPKYLFRKEGQNVTLSCEQNLNHDAMYWYRQDPGQGLRLIYYSQIVNDFQKGDIAEGYSVSREKKESFPLTVTSAQKNPTAFYLCASSIRERNTEAFFGQGTRLTVV.